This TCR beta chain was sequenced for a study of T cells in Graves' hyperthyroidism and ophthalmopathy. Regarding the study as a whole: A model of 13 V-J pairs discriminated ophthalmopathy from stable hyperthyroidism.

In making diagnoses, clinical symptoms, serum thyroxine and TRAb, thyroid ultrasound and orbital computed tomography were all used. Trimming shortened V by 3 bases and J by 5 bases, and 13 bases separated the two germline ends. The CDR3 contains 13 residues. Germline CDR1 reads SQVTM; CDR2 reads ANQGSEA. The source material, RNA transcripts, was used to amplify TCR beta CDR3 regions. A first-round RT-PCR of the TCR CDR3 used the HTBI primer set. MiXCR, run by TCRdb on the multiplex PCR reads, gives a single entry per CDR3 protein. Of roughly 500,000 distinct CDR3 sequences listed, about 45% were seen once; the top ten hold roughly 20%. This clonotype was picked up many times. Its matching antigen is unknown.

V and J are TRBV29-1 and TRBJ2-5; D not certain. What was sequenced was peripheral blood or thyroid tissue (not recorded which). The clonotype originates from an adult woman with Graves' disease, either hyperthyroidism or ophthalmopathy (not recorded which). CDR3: CSVDSSSRETQYF. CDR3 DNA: TGCAGCGTTGACAGTTCGTCGCGGGAGACCCAGTACTTC.